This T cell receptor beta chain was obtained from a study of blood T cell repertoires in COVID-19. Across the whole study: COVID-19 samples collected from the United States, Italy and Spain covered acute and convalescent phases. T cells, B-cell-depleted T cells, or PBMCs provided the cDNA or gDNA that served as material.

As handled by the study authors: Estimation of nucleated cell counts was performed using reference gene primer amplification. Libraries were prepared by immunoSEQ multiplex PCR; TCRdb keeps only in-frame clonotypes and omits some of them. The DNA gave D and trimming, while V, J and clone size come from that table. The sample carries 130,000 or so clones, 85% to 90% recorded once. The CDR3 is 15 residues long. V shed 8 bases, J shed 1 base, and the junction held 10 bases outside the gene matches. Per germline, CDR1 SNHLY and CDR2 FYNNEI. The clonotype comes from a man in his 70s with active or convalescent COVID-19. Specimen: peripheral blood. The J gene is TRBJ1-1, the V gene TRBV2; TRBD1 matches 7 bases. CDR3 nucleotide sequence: TGTGCCAGCTGCGAAACCGGGACAGAGAACACTGAAGCTTTCTTT. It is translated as CASCETGTENTEAFF.